Here is one TCR beta chain with its context. Original data processing: Estimates of nucleated cell counts were drawn from the amplification of reference gene primers. Profiled with immunoSEQ multiplex PCR; TCRdb holds only in-frame clones, not every one. That table gives V, J and clone size, and the DNA gave D and trimming. The repertoire has roughly 100,000 clones, 75% to 85% of them found once; the top ten carry around 6.2%. The data were obtained in a study of blood T cell repertoires in COVID-19. The CDR3 consists of 16 residues. From germline, CDR1 is MDHEN and CDR2 SYDVKM. The J segment lost 5 bases and the V segment lost 7 bases, leaving 13 bases of the junction unmatched.

Sequenced material: peripheral blood. This TCR came from a man aged 80 or over with COVID-19, enrolled during active disease. The chain carries TRBV28 and TRBJ2-2; 7 positions match TRBD1. CDR3 residues: CASTLPHRGGTGELFF. In nucleotides, the CDR3 is TGTGCCAGCACCCTACCCCACAGGGGTGGGACCGGGGAGCTGTTTTTT.